The 21 T cell receptor beta chains below come from one sample, sequenced in a study of blood T cell repertoires in COVID-19. Some clones are missing from TCRdb's copy, which holds only in-frame ones; the method was immunoSEQ multiplex PCR. The sample carries around 150,000 clones, about 82% recorded once. Sequenced sample: peripheral blood. The receptors come from an elderly woman with active or convalescent COVID-19.

This clone was seen a few times. The chain employs TRBV7-9 and TRBJ1-3; tentative D call: TRBD1 (5 bases). The CDR3 length is 14 residues. CDR1 is SEHNR and CDR2 is FQNEAQ in the germline V gene (reference sequence). V shed 10 bases and J shed 4 bases, with 17 bases lying between them. The CDR3 spells CATPRPRGGNTIYF. The CDR3 nucleotides read TGTGCCACTCCGAGACCCCGGGGGGGAAACACCATATATTTT.

The CDR3 region has the DNA TGTGCCAGCAGCGCGACCCTAGCGGGGGGGCGAAATGAGCAGTTCTTC. Protein sequence: CASSATLAGGRNEQFF. The rearrangement links TRBV7-2 to TRBJ2-1; 12 bases agree with TRBD2. With 5 bases clipped from V and 7 bases from J, the junction kept 9 bases outside the gene matches. This CDR3 region has 16 residues. Germline V gives CDR1 SGHTA, CDR2 FQGNSA.

This clone was counted a few times. The genes are TRBV16 and TRBJ1-1; no reliable D call. CDR1 KGHSY and CDR2 FQNENV come from the germline V gene. The CDR3 consists of 13 residues. The V end lost 7 bases, the J end lost 1 base, and 10 bases lay between the germline ends. The CDR3 protein is CASTRTANTEAFF. DNA of the CDR3: TGTGCCAGCACCCGGACTGCGAACACTGAAGCTTTCTTT. The full variable domain, rest sourced from reference TRBV16 and TRBJ1-1, is GEEVAQTPKHLVRGEGQKAKLYCAPIKGHSYVFWYQQVLKNEFKFLISFQNENVFDETGMPKERFSAKCLPNSPCSLEIQATKLEDSAVYFCASTRTANTEAFFGQGTRLTVV.

For the CDR3, the DNA is TGCAGCGTTGGGTATGGGGGCGCGAACACCGGGGAGCTGTTTTTT. Translation: CSVGYGGANTGELFF. The chain has TRBV29-1 and TRBJ2-2, with a tentative D call TRBD1 (6 bases). V lost 4 bases, J lost 0 bases, and 12 bases lay in between. Per germline, CDR1 SQVTM and CDR2 ANQGSEA. The CDR3 has 15 residues.

The chain has TRBV11-2 and TRBJ1-4; D possibly corresponds to TRBD1 (5 bases). The CDR3 is 18 residues long. Germline V gives CDR1 SGHAT, CDR2 FQNNGV. The V gene lost 0 bases and the J gene lost 4 bases, with 18 bases spanning the gap. CDR3 bases: TGTGCCAGCAGCTTAGATGTAGGCGGGACCACGGTTAATGAAAAACTGTTTTTT. Translation: CASSLDVGGTTVNEKLFF.

The chain employs TRBV12-3 or TRBV12-4 and TRBJ1-5, with D uncertain. V was cut by 1 base and J by 6 bases, with 7 bases left in between. This CDR3 is 13 amino acids long. The CDR3 region has the DNA TGTGCCAGCAGTTTAGGTTCGTCTCAGCCCCAGCATTTT. Its protein product is CASSLGSSQPQHF.

In its sample, this clone was seen a few times. V gene TRBV28 combines with J gene TRBJ1-2, with 10 bases identical to TRBD1. The V and J ends lost 6 bases and 4 bases, in that order; junction bases with no gene match: 14. The CDR3 has 17 residues. Looked up from germline, CDR1 is MDHEN and CDR2 is SYDVKM. CDR3 sequence: CASRPPPGTGDSYGYTF. In nucleotides, the CDR3 is TGTGCCAGCAGGCCTCCTCCCGGGACAGGGGATAGCTATGGCTACACCTTC.

The CDR3 DNA follows: TGTGCCAGCAGCTTGGGACTAGAGGGTGAGCAGTTCTTC. The encoded protein is CASSLGLEGEQFF. The genes are TRBV7-2 and TRBJ2-1, with 8 bases fitting TRBD2. The CDR3 contains 13 residues. Looked up from germline, CDR1 is SGHTA and CDR2 is FQGNSA. With 3 bases clipped from V and 9 bases from J, the junction kept 4 bases outside the gene matches.

In its sample, this clone was seen many times. The chain recombines TRBV19 with TRBJ2-3; 10 bases line up with TRBD1. The CDR3 is 15 residues long. Germline CDR1 and CDR2: LNHDA and SQIVND (reference sequence). V shed 6 bases and J 5 bases; nucleotides not matched to a gene: 8. The CDR3 coding sequence is TGTGCCAGTAGGACCGGGACAGGGGCCTTAGATACGCAGTATTTT. Protein product: CASRTGTGALDTQYF.

About this clone itself: Its ends do not fully match the called genes, so a read error is possible. The rearrangement uses TRBV4-2 and TRBJ1-4; 7 bases align to TRBD1. Germline-derived CDR1 and CDR2 are LGHNA and YNFKEQ. The CDR3 runs 16 residues. As DNA, the CDR3 is TGTGCCAGCGGCCAGGATTGGGACAGACCTAATGAAAAACTGTTTTTT. This encodes CASGQDWDRPNEKLFF.

The genes are TRBV2 and TRBJ1-5; 9 bases map to TRBD1. With V trimmed by 7 bases and J by 3 bases, 4 bases remained unmatched. Germline CDR1 and CDR2: SNHLY and FYNNEI. The CDR3 has 14 residues. The CDR3 region has the DNA TGTGCCAGCACCGGACAGGGGAACAATCAGCCCCAGCATTTT. It encodes CASTGQGNNQPQHF.

The genes are TRBV28 and TRBJ1-3, with D unclear. The CDR3 totals 12 residues. Germline-derived CDR1 and CDR2 are MDHEN and SYDVKM. The V end lost 7 bases, the J end lost 1 base, and 5 bases lay between the germline ends. In DNA form, the CDR3 reads TGTGCCAGCATCAGTTCTGGAAACACCATATATTTT. Translating it yields CASISSGNTIYF.

The rearrangement uses TRBV6-5 and TRBJ1-6; D is possibly TRBD1 (6 bases). CDR1 MNHEY and CDR2 SVGAGI come from the germline V gene. V shed 7 bases and J shed 7 bases, with 8 bases lying between them. The CDR3 runs to 12 residues. The CDR3 nucleotides are TGTGCCAGCAATACAGGGAATTCACCCCTCCACTTT. Encoded protein: CASNTGNSPLHF.

This rearrangement joins TRBV2 to TRBJ2-4; no definite D call. Trimming pared 8 bases from V and 0 bases from J, leaving 11 bases between. The CDR3 is made up of 14 amino acids. Germline lookup yields CDR1 SNHLY and CDR2 FYNNEI. The DNA of the CDR3 is TGTGCCAGCCTTTTGACTCTAGCCAAAAACATTCAGTACTTC. It encodes CASLLTLAKNIQYF.

This chain uses TRBV9 with TRBJ2-7; the match to TRBD2 covers 7 bases. The CDR3 runs 15 residues. Germline trimming cut 0 bases from V and 2 bases from J; bases unmatched to any gene: 5. The germline CDR1 and CDR2 sequences are SGDLS and YYNGEE. The DNA for the CDR3 is TGTGCCAGCAGCGTAGACGCTAGCGGAACCTACGAGCAGTACTTC. Residues: CASSVDASGTYEQYF. The variable domain in full, completed from reference TRBV9 and TRBJ2-7, reads DSGVTQTPKHLITATGQRVTLRCSPRSGDLSVYWYQQSLDQGLQFLIQYYNGEERAKGNILERFSAQQFPDLHSELNLSSLELGDSALYFCASSVDASGTYEQYFGPGTRLTVT.

V usage is TRBV5-6 and J usage is TRBJ2-5; 11 nucleotides line up with TRBD2. V lost 0 bases to trimming and J lost 0 bases; unmatched junction nucleotides: 4. In germline, CDR1 is SGHDT, CDR2 YYEEEE. This CDR3 is 17 amino acids long. The CDR3 spells CASSLVPSGGYQETQYF. Here the CDR3 DNA reads TGTGCCAGCAGCTTGGTCCCTAGCGGGGGGTACCAAGAGACCCAGTACTTC.

The CDR3 DNA reads TGTGCCAGCAGATACGACATTACAGATACGCAGTATTTT. Translated: CASRYDITDTQYF. The chain links TRBV7-6 to TRBJ2-3; no definite D call. The CDR3 spans 13 residues. The germline V and J ends were trimmed by 6 bases and 3 bases, with 10 bases remaining between them. The V gene's germline CDR1 is SGHVS and CDR2 FNYEAQ.

The CDR3 nucleotides read TGTGCCAGCAGCTTATCAGCGGGGGGGACAGATACGCAGTATTTT. Its translation is CASSLSAGGTDTQYF. V usage is TRBV7-2 and J usage is TRBJ2-3; 10 nucleotides agree with TRBD2. The junction had 2 bases not matched to a gene; V was cut back by 2 bases and J by 3 bases. Germline CDR1 is SGHTA and CDR2 is FQGNSA. The CDR3 contains 15 residues.

Comment on this clone: Other nucleotide sequences in the sample specify the same CDR3. The V call is TRBV2, the J call TRBJ1-5, with TRBD1 identical over 8 bases. The CDR3 is 15 residues long. CDR1 is SNHLY, CDR2 FYNNEI, per germline. V gave up 6 bases and J gave up 2 bases; unmatched junction bases: 6. CDR3 protein: CASREQGGGNQPQHF. The CDR3 DNA reads as TGTGCCAGCAGGGAACAGGGGGGAGGCAATCAGCCCCAGCATTTT.

This clone was seen only a few times. V and J are TRBV7-6 and TRBJ1-6; 10 bases agree with TRBD1. The CDR3 has 15 amino acids. Germline-derived CDR1 and CDR2 are SGHVS and FNYEAQ. V was clipped by 5 bases and J by 10 bases; unmatched bases: 8. CDR3 sequence: CASSPDRGLRSPLHF. In DNA, the CDR3 is TGTGCCAGCAGCCCCGACAGGGGGCTTAGATCACCCCTCCACTTT. The entire variable domain, with the rest obtained from reference TRBV7-6 and TRBJ1-6, is as follows: GAGVSQSPRYKVTKRGQDVALRCDPISGHVSLYWYRQALGQGPEFLTYFNYEAQQDKSGLPNDRFSAERPEGSISTLTIQRTEQRDSAMYRCASSPDRGLRSPLHFGNGTRLTVT.

This rearrangement joins TRBV27 to TRBJ1-5, with D maybe TRBD1 (5 bases). Germline V CDR1 and CDR2: MNHEY, SMNVEV (reference sequence). V lost 6 bases and J lost 7, with 19 bases in between. The CDR3 is made up of 15 amino acids. CDR3: CASRSGGGDRQPQHF. Written as DNA, the CDR3 is TGTGCCAGCAGGTCAGGTGGGGGGGACCGGCAGCCCCAGCATTTT.